The clone carrying this TCR beta chain showed up just a few times. Its antigen is not identified. This sample is part of a study of beta chain features in type 1 diabetes. Study outcomes and limitations: Across all four CD4+ subsets, people with type 1 diabetes showed modestly shorter TCRB CDR3s.

The whole isolated RNA underwent reverse transcription, so sequencing captured expressed TCRB transcripts. TCRdb's table, derived via immunoSEQ multiplex PCR, lists solely in-frame clones and lacks some. This table holds around 500,000 clones, 30% found once. Germline CDR1 is ENHRY and CDR2 is SYGVKD. J lost 1 base, V lost 8 bases, and 17 bases had no gene match. This CDR3 has 18 amino acids. The sequencing input was naive CD4+ T cells from blood. This sequence joins TRBV10-3 and TRBJ2-5, with 9 bases that match TRBD2. The clonotype originates from a man aged 18 to 35 in good health. The CDR3 coding sequence is TGTGCCATCGCTGGGGTAACTAGCGGGCGCACACTCCAAGAGACCCAGTACTTC. Amino acid sequence: CAIAGVTSGRTLQETQYF.